This is a list of T cell receptor beta chains from one sample in a study of blood T cell repertoires in COVID-19. Generated by immunoSEQ multiplex PCR, the TCRdb table keeps only in-frame clones and is missing some. The sample includes fewer than 250,000 clones, around four fifths of them seen just once. The sample taken for sequencing was peripheral blood. The receptor set was obtained from a human donor in a cohort sampled during active COVID-19. Both conserved end residues are part of each CDR3. A D gene is named only where the DNA matches it firmly. Expanded clones are given a class, and other clones once, few, many or no size at all.

clone_size j_call d_call v_call cdr3_nt cdr3_aa
- TRBJ2-7 - TRBV24-1 TGTGCCACCAGTTCCTTGTACAGGGTGGACGAGCAGTACTTC CATSSLYRVDEQYF
- TRBJ2-1 - TRBV3-1/TRBV3-2 TGTGCCAGCAGCTACCAATCGTTGTGGGGGCCCTCGAATGAGCAGTTCTTC CASSYQSLWGPSNEQFF
- TRBJ2-3 TRBD2 TRBV4-2 TGTGCCAGCAGCCGAGCGGGGGGGATCGAGGATACGCAGTATTTT CASSRAGGIEDTQYF
- TRBJ2-3 TRBD1 TRBV5-1 TGCGCCAGCAGCTCGGGACAGAACACAGATACGCAGTATTTT CASSSGQNTDTQYF
- TRBJ1-1 - TRBV5-1 TGCGCCAGTTCGAAGGGGGAGGGCATGAACACTGAAGCTTTCTTT CASSKGEGMNTEAFF
- TRBJ1-5 - TRBV24-1 TGTGCCACCGGCCAATATAGCAATCAGCCCCAGCATTTT CATGQYSNQPQHF
- TRBJ1-2 - TRBV5-1 TGCGCCAGCAGCCTACCCCAGGGCTGGGGTGGCTACACCTTC CASSLPQGWGGYTF
- TRBJ1-4 - TRBV4-1 TGCGCCAGCAGCCAAGCCAGGGATGAAAAACTGTTTTTT CASSQARDEKLFF
- TRBJ2-3 TRBD2 TRBV29-1 TGCAGCGCGGGGGGTCGGGGGTACGATACGCAGTATTTT CSAGGRGYDTQYF
- TRBJ2-1 - TRBV5-1 TGCGCCAGCAGCTTGACGGGAGTAGTGCAGTTCTTC CASSLTGVVQFF
- TRBJ1-5 - TRBV10-3 TGTGCCATCAGTGAGCGGCAGGCCCCGGGCAATCAGCCCCAGCATTTT CAISERQAPGNQPQHF
- TRBJ2-1 TRBD2 TRBV9 TGTGCCAGCAGCGTTCAGCGGGGGAACAATGAGCAGTTCTTC CASSVQRGNNEQFF
many TRBJ1-1 TRBD1 TRBV2 TGTGCCAGCAATCGACAGGGTGGGAACACTGAAGCTTTCTTT CASNRQGGNTEAFF
- TRBJ1-5 - TRBV12-3/TRBV12-4 TGTGCCAGCAATAACAGGGGCAATCAGCCCCAGCATTTT CASNNRGNQPQHF
- TRBJ2-6 TRBD1 TRBV19 TGTGCCAGTAGTGTTCTGAGGGACAGGGCCGCCTCTGGGGCCAACGTCCTGACTTTC CASSVLRDRAASGANVLTF
- TRBJ1-1 TRBD1 TRBV19 TGTGCCAGTAGTATGAAGACAGGGGGCGTCGTCCCTGAAGCTTTCTTT CASSMKTGGVVPEAFF
once TRBJ1-4 - TRBV27 TGTGCCAGCAGTCCCCGGGGGGTTGGTGATGAAAAACTGTTTTTT CASSPRGVGDEKLFF
few TRBJ1-5 TRBD1 TRBV5-1 TGCGCCAGCAGCCCGGGGGCAGGGGGCGACCAGCCCCAGCATTTT CASSPGAGGDQPQHF
once TRBJ2-4 - TRBV7-8 TGTGCCAGCAGCTTGGGTCTAGCGATTTCCGTTACCAAAAACATTCAGTACTTC CASSLGLAISVTKNIQYF